This record looks at one TCR beta chain sequence and its context. Sequencing was performed with immunoSEQ multiplex PCR; in TCRdb, only in-frame clones are kept and a portion is missing. The sample has tens of thousands of clones; around four fifths are singletons. Trimming removed 7 bases from V and 7 bases from J, with 20 bases in between. The V gene's germline CDR1 is MNHEY and CDR2 SVGAGI. The CDR3 spans 14 residues. These data are taken from a study of OX40 agonist ivuxolimab in advanced cancers. Study-wide background: In this trial design, patients received ivuxolimab intravenously at 0.01 to 10 mg/kg every 2 weeks.

The sample consisted of CD4+ or CD8+ T cells sorted from blood, taken in a trial of the OX40 agonist ivuxolimab. The chain combines TRBV6-5 with TRBJ2-7; a weak D match, TRBD1 (7 bases). This clonotype was obtained from an adult with an advanced solid tumor such as melanoma, head and neck, liver or kidney cancer. CDR3 residues: CASTPGPAGGEQYF. In nucleotides, the CDR3 is TGTGCCAGCACCCCCGGGCCCGCAGGGGGGGAGCAGTACTTC.